This TCR beta chain was obtained from a study of OX40 agonist ivuxolimab in advanced cancers. Overall study context: It was ivuxolimab, an agonistic anti-OX40 (CD134) antibody, that patients were treated with. Patients with prior anti-PD-1, anti-PD-L1 or anti-CTLA-4 therapy were eligible; approximately 40% had some.

The assay was immunoSEQ multiplex PCR, and TCRdb's table has in-frame clones only and misses some. Found here are tens of thousands of clones, about nine tenths of them singletons; the top ten hold 0.3% to 0.45%. Comment on this clone: The target antigen is unknown.

Study-wide results and caveats: Expansion of clones was among the lowest in partial responders at 0.1-3.0 mg/kg.

Germline loops: CDR1 LNHDA, CDR2 SQIVND (reference sequence). The V gene end was trimmed by 4 bases and the J gene end by 3 bases; junction bases not matched to a gene: 4. This CDR3 is 14 amino acids long. The material was CD4+ or CD8+ T cells sorted from blood, obtained in a trial of the OX40 agonist ivuxolimab. This TCR derives from an adult with an advanced solid tumor such as melanoma, head and neck, liver or kidney cancer. The genes are TRBV19 and TRBJ2-7, with 9 bases matching TRBD1. CDR3 amino acids: CASSNRDRDYEQYF. CDR3 in DNA: TGTGCCAGTAGTAACCGGGACAGGGACTACGAGCAGTACTTC.